These T cell receptor beta chains were read from a single sample in a study of response to subunit inactivated influenza vaccine. One entry per CDR3 protein results from TCRdb running MiXCR on the RT-PCR reads. The table shows about 190,000 distinct CDR3 sequences, with roughly an eighth occurring only once. The material was CD8+ T cells sorted from PBMCs, obtained less than 6 days after vaccination. These TCRs come from a man in his forties or fifties who received an inactivated influenza vaccine. Each CDR3 is given with its conserved first and last residue. The D gene is left open where the match is weak. Clone size appears in some rows only: once, few, many, or a class for an expanded clone.

abundance: few
v_gene: TRBV20-1
j_gene: TRBJ2-7
d_gene: TRBD2
CDR3aa: CSARDHRTSISEQYF
CDR3nt: TGCAGTGCTAGAGATCACCGGACTAGCATTAGCGAGCAGTACTTC

abundance: .
v_gene: TRBV2
j_gene: TRBJ1-2
d_gene: TRBD1
CDR3aa: CASSDAATGSGSYTF
CDR3nt: TGTGCCAGCAGTGATGCCGCGACAGGGTCCGGTAGCTACACCTTC

abundance: many
v_gene: TRBV12-3/TRBV12-4
j_gene: TRBJ1-2
d_gene: .
CDR3aa: CASTLGTPVNYGYTF
CDR3nt: TGTGCCAGCACCCTCGGGACCCCGGTTAACTATGGCTACACCTTC

abundance: .
v_gene: TRBV9
j_gene: TRBJ2-1
d_gene: TRBD1
CDR3aa: CASSSGTGANEQFF
CDR3nt: TGTGCCAGCAGCTCCGGGACAGGGGCCAATGAGCAGTTCTTC

abundance: .
v_gene: TRBV6-2/TRBV6-3
j_gene: TRBJ2-3
d_gene: .
CDR3aa: CASGGTTDTQYF
CDR3nt: TGTGCCAGCGGGGGGACCACAGATACGCAGTATTTT

abundance: few
v_gene: TRBV2
j_gene: TRBJ2-7
d_gene: TRBD1
CDR3aa: CASRESGTDYEQYF
CDR3nt: TGTGCCAGCAGGGAGTCCGGGACAGACTACGAGCAGTACTTC

abundance: .
v_gene: TRBV5-5
j_gene: TRBJ2-7
d_gene: .
CDR3aa: CASSLGVTEQYF
CDR3nt: TGTGCCAGCAGCTTAGGGGTTACCGAGCAGTACTTC

abundance: many
v_gene: TRBV29-1
j_gene: TRBJ2-7
d_gene: TRBD1
CDR3aa: CSVWQPGTEYYEQYF
CDR3nt: TGCAGCGTATGGCAGCCCGGGACAGAATACTACGAGCAGTACTTC

abundance: .
v_gene: TRBV6-4
j_gene: TRBJ2-1
d_gene: .
CDR3aa: CASSDYLAGLLNEQFF
CDR3nt: TGTGCCAGCAGTGACTATTTGGCGGGGTTACTCAATGAGCAGTTCTTC

abundance: many
v_gene: TRBV29-1
j_gene: TRBJ2-1
d_gene: TRBD1
CDR3aa: CSVAGTGTYEQFF
CDR3nt: TGCAGCGTCGCCGGGACAGGGACTTATGAGCAGTTCTTC

abundance: few
v_gene: TRBV11-2
j_gene: TRBJ2-1
d_gene: .
CDR3aa: CASSYLGGGELGEQFF
CDR3nt: TGTGCCAGCAGCTACCTTGGAGGGGGCGAGTTAGGTGAGCAGTTCTTC

abundance: .
v_gene: TRBV7-9
j_gene: TRBJ2-7
d_gene: .
CDR3aa: CASSSISTGHEQYF
CDR3nt: TGTGCCAGCAGCTCGATCTCGACGGGCCATGAGCAGTACTTC

abundance: .
v_gene: TRBV6-4
j_gene: TRBJ2-1
d_gene: TRBD2
CDR3aa: CASSDWPSGNNEQFF
CDR3nt: TGTGCCAGCAGTGACTGGCCTAGCGGGAACAATGAGCAGTTCTTC

abundance: few
v_gene: TRBV4-3
j_gene: TRBJ2-1
d_gene: TRBD2
CDR3aa: CASSQEGLAGSLEQFF
CDR3nt: TGCGCCAGCAGCCAAGAAGGACTAGCGGGGAGTTTAGAGCAGTTCTTC

abundance: .
v_gene: TRBV3-1
j_gene: TRBJ2-1
d_gene: .
CDR3aa: CASSQDLWIEQFF
CDR3nt: TGTGCCAGCAGCCAAGATCTGTGGATTGAGCAGTTCTTC

abundance: .
v_gene: TRBV5-1
j_gene: TRBJ2-7
d_gene: .
CDR3aa: CASSRDRSPQYEQYF
CDR3nt: TGCGCCAGCAGCCGGGACCGTTCTCCTCAGTACGAGCAGTACTTC

abundance: .
v_gene: TRBV12-3/TRBV12-4
j_gene: TRBJ1-2
d_gene: .
CDR3aa: CASSSGLAVPLYGYTF
CDR3nt: TGTGCCAGCAGTTCAGGGTTGGCAGTCCCCCTCTATGGCTACACCTTC

abundance: few
v_gene: TRBV29-1
j_gene: TRBJ2-3
d_gene: .
CDR3aa: CSALGGASASGEYTQYF
CDR3nt: TGCAGCGCCCTGGGTGGGGCTAGCGCCTCGGGGGAGTATACGCAGTATTTT

abundance: many
v_gene: TRBV10-3
j_gene: TRBJ2-7
d_gene: TRBD1
CDR3aa: CAIRDRVGYEQYF
CDR3nt: TGTGCCATCAGGGACAGGGTAGGATACGAGCAGTACTTC

abundance: .
v_gene: TRBV2
j_gene: TRBJ2-1
d_gene: TRBD2
CDR3aa: CASIRTSGRVNEQFF
CDR3nt: TGTGCCAGCATCCGGACTAGCGGGAGGGTCAATGAGCAGTTCTTC

abundance: few
v_gene: TRBV4-2
j_gene: TRBJ2-2
d_gene: .
CDR3aa: CASSQGPADMTGTGELFF
CDR3nt: TGTGCCAGCAGCCAAGGCCCCGCCGACATGACGGGGACCGGGGAGCTGTTTTTT

abundance: .
v_gene: TRBV20-1
j_gene: TRBJ2-7
d_gene: .
CDR3aa: CSAYGGPYEQYF
CDR3nt: TGCAGTGCCTACGGAGGTCCCTACGAGCAGTACTTC

abundance: .
v_gene: TRBV29-1
j_gene: TRBJ2-2
d_gene: TRBD1
CDR3aa: CSVEERRTGNTGELFF
CDR3nt: TGCAGCGTTGAAGAGAGGCGGACAGGGAACACCGGGGAGCTGTTTTTT

abundance: .
v_gene: TRBV4-1
j_gene: TRBJ2-7
d_gene: .
CDR3aa: CASSQGGELTYEQYF
CDR3nt: TGCGCCAGCAGCCAAGGTGGGGAGCTAACCTACGAGCAGTACTTC

abundance: .
v_gene: TRBV20-1
j_gene: TRBJ2-7
d_gene: .
CDR3aa: CCARVPNRAGDSLRQYF
CDR3nt: TGCTGTGCTAGAGTACCGAACAGGGCGGGGGATAGCCTTCGGCAGTACTTC

abundance: few
v_gene: TRBV6-1
j_gene: TRBJ2-7
d_gene: .
CDR3aa: CASSAGIEYDEQYF
CDR3nt: TGTGCCAGCAGCGCCGGGATAGAGTACGACGAGCAGTACTTC

abundance: few
v_gene: TRBV6-5
j_gene: TRBJ2-3
d_gene: TRBD2
CDR3aa: CASSYGAGGRTDTQYF
CDR3nt: TGTGCCAGCAGTTACGGTGCGGGGGGCAGGACAGATACGCAGTATTTT

abundance: few
v_gene: TRBV4-3
j_gene: TRBJ1-4
d_gene: .
CDR3aa: CASSQGVRSALEKLFF
CDR3nt: TGCGCCAGCAGCCAAGGTGTGCGGTCAGCCCTAGAAAAACTGTTTTTT

abundance: many
v_gene: TRBV12-3/TRBV12-4
j_gene: TRBJ2-7
d_gene: TRBD1
CDR3aa: CASGTGYYEQYF
CDR3nt: TGTGCCAGCGGGACAGGTTACTACGAGCAGTACTTC

abundance: many
v_gene: TRBV6-5
j_gene: TRBJ2-7
d_gene: TRBD1
CDR3aa: CASSLQGWGNYEQYF
CDR3nt: TGTGCCAGCAGTCTACAGGGGTGGGGTAACTACGAGCAGTACTTC

abundance: few
v_gene: TRBV6-1
j_gene: TRBJ2-5
d_gene: TRBD2
CDR3aa: CASTIGTSAETQYF
CDR3nt: TGTGCCAGCACCATTGGGACTAGCGCTGAGACCCAGTACTTC

abundance: few
v_gene: TRBV11-2
j_gene: TRBJ2-7
d_gene: .
CDR3aa: CASSLDWSGTYEQYF
CDR3nt: TGTGCCAGCAGCTTAGATTGGTCAGGGACCTACGAGCAGTACTTC

abundance: few
v_gene: TRBV30
j_gene: TRBJ2-7
d_gene: .
CDR3aa: CAWSVSRVFSYEQYF
CDR3nt: TGTGCCTGGAGTGTCTCCAGGGTGTTTTCCTACGAGCAGTACTTC

abundance: many
v_gene: TRBV4-3
j_gene: TRBJ2-1
d_gene: .
CDR3aa: CASSQDSSPVEQFF
CDR3nt: TGCGCCAGCAGCCAAGATTCCTCCCCCGTGGAGCAGTTCTTC

abundance: few
v_gene: TRBV4-1
j_gene: TRBJ1-1
d_gene: .
CDR3aa: CASSQDLSRNTEAFF
CDR3nt: TGCGCCAGCAGCCAAGATCTCAGTAGAAACACTGAAGCTTTCTTT

abundance: .
v_gene: TRBV20-1
j_gene: TRBJ2-2
d_gene: .
CDR3aa: CSARDRTQEYTGELFF
CDR3nt: TGCAGTGCTAGAGATCGGACACAGGAGTACACCGGGGAGCTGTTTTTT

abundance: few
v_gene: TRBV6-6
j_gene: TRBJ1-4
d_gene: .
CDR3aa: CASSFTDGAVFF
CDR3nt: TGTGCCAGCAGCTTCACGGACGGCGCGGTGTTTTTT

abundance: .
v_gene: TRBV11-2
j_gene: TRBJ2-3
d_gene: .
CDR3aa: CASSLGGSRADTQYF
CDR3nt: TGTGCCAGCAGCTTAGGAGGGAGTCGTGCAGATACGCAGTATTTT

abundance: .
v_gene: TRBV20-1
j_gene: TRBJ1-1
d_gene: .
CDR3aa: CSARDFDVLEAFF
CDR3nt: TGCAGTGCTAGGGACTTTGACGTTTTAGAAGCTTTCTTT

abundance: many
v_gene: TRBV25-1
j_gene: TRBJ2-3
d_gene: .
CDR3aa: CASRAVPPGASTGVLYF
CDR3nt: TGTGCCAGCAGGGCCGTTCCCCCCGGAGCCTCGACTGGGGTATTATATTTT

abundance: few
v_gene: TRBV13
j_gene: TRBJ2-3
d_gene: TRBD2
CDR3aa: CASSSLGLARTDTQYF
CDR3nt: TGTGCCAGCAGCTCGTTGGGACTAGCGAGGACAGATACGCAGTATTTT

abundance: few
v_gene: TRBV6-2/TRBV6-3
j_gene: TRBJ2-1
d_gene: .
CDR3aa: CASSPGMSNEQFF
CDR3nt: TGTGCCAGCAGTCCCGGAATGAGCAATGAGCAGTTCTTC

abundance: few
v_gene: TRBV11-1
j_gene: TRBJ2-2
d_gene: TRBD2
CDR3aa: CASSSSRLAGSNTGELFF
CDR3nt: TGTGCCAGCAGCTCCAGCCGACTAGCGGGATCGAACACCGGGGAGCTGTTTTTT

abundance: many
v_gene: TRBV9
j_gene: TRBJ1-1
d_gene: .
CDR3aa: CASSVAEPEAFF
CDR3nt: TGTGCCAGCAGCGTAGCCGAGCCTGAAGCTTTCTTT

abundance: few
v_gene: TRBV6-5
j_gene: TRBJ1-1
d_gene: .
CDR3aa: CASSYEGLFRLNSGQTGTEAFF
CDR3nt: TGTGCCAGCAGTTATGAGGGACTTTTTCGGCTAAACTCGGGACAAACAGGCACTGAAGCTTTCTTT

abundance: few
v_gene: TRBV4-1
j_gene: TRBJ2-3
d_gene: TRBD2
CDR3aa: CASSRGGTQYF
CDR3nt: TGCGCCAGCAGCCGGGGGGGGACGCAGTATTTT

abundance: few
v_gene: TRBV7-9
j_gene: TRBJ1-1
d_gene: .
CDR3aa: CASSLADLAAEAFF
CDR3nt: TGTGCCAGCAGCTTAGCGGATCTCGCAGCTGAAGCTTTCTTT

abundance: .
v_gene: TRBV20-1
j_gene: TRBJ2-1
d_gene: .
CDR3aa: CSASEGGSYNEQFF
CDR3nt: TGCAGTGCTAGTGAAGGTGGGTCCTACAATGAGCAGTTCTTC

abundance: .
v_gene: TRBV29-1
j_gene: TRBJ1-1
d_gene: .
CDR3aa: CSVEEGLSTEAFF
CDR3nt: TGCAGCGTTGAAGAGGGTCTCTCCACTGAAGCTTTCTTT

abundance: few
v_gene: TRBV20-1
j_gene: TRBJ2-3
d_gene: TRBD1
CDR3aa: CSARLRQGLADTQYF
CDR3nt: TGCAGTGCTAGACTGCGACAGGGGTTGGCAGATACGCAGTATTTT

abundance: .
v_gene: TRBV11-3
j_gene: TRBJ2-1
d_gene: TRBD2
CDR3aa: CASSRRISGLNEQFF
CDR3nt: TGTGCCAGCAGCCGTCGTATTAGCGGGTTAAATGAGCAGTTCTTC

abundance: few
v_gene: TRBV10-1
j_gene: TRBJ2-1
d_gene: TRBD2
CDR3aa: CASSELSGGDNEQFF
CDR3nt: TGCGCCAGCAGTGAGCTTAGCGGGGGGGACAATGAGCAGTTCTTC

abundance: medium-sized
v_gene: TRBV9
j_gene: TRBJ2-7
d_gene: .
CDR3aa: CASSVDGNSYYEQYF
CDR3nt: TGTGCCAGCAGCGTAGACGGGAACTCCTACTACGAGCAGTACTTC

abundance: many
v_gene: TRBV12-3/TRBV12-4
j_gene: TRBJ1-5
d_gene: .
CDR3aa: CASSQPGYSNQPQHF
CDR3nt: TGTGCCAGCAGTCAACCGGGATATAGCAATCAGCCCCAGCATTTT